These 3 T cell receptor beta chains came from one sample sequenced in a study of blood T cells in healthy people across ages. The second PCR ran roughly 7 to 12 cycles with a sample-barcoded 5' primer and J-beta primers. TCRdb re-analysed the 5' RACE reads in MiXCR, keeping a single row per CDR3 protein. The sample includes 850,000 to 1,000,000 distinct CDR3 sequences, roughly 50% seen only once; the top ten take around 21%. The sample taken for sequencing was blood. All receptors derive from a woman aged 60-75 years in good health.

This rearrangement joins TRBV28 to TRBJ2-1; TRBD1 aligns across 9 bases. The V and J ends lost 6 bases and 7 bases, in that order; junction bases with no gene match: 16. Germline V gives CDR1 MDHEN, CDR2 SYDVKM. The CDR3 has 17 amino acids. The CDR3 DNA follows: TGTGCCAGCAGGCAAAATCCCCGGGACAGGGCCTCGAATGAGCAGTTCTTC. Protein product: CASRQNPRDRASNEQFF.

The chain employs TRBV18 and TRBJ1-2; 9 bases align to TRBD1. There are 15 residues in the CDR3. V shed 3 bases and J 6 bases; nucleotides not matched to a gene: 8. Per germline, CDR1 KGHSH and CDR2 LQKENI. CDR3 in DNA: TGTGCCAGCTCACCTACGCGACAGGGGGACGATGGCTACACCTTC. Residues: CASSPTRQGDDGYTF.

J is TRBJ2-1 and V is TRBV11-2, with D hard to call. In germline, CDR1 is SGHAT, CDR2 FQNNGV. V dropped 2 bases and J dropped 10 bases, with 15 bases sitting between them. The CDR3 consists of 14 residues. CDR3 DNA sequence: TGTGCCAGCAGCTTACTGGTAGGCTGGCGGGAGCAGTTCTTC. Protein product: CASSLLVGWREQFF.